This passage covers 6 T cell receptor beta chains from one sample sequenced in a study of blood T cell repertoires in COVID-19. Measured with immunoSEQ multiplex PCR; TCRdb has only the in-frame clones, and not every one. The profile shows 250,000 or so clones, approximately 89% of them singletons. What was sequenced was PBMCs or T cells enriched from blood (not recorded which). These receptors were collected from a woman between 18 and 29 years old who had recovered from COVID-19.

The chain has TRBV3-1 (or the pseudogene TRBV3-2) and TRBJ1-4; TRBD1 might be the D (5 bases). CDR1 and CDR2 from the germline V gene are LGHDT and YNNKEL (reference sequence). The CDR3 length is 13 residues. V was pared by 0 bases and J by 7 bases, with 6 bases between. The CDR3 bases are TGTGCCAGCAGCCAAGATAGGGGTGAAAAACTGTTTTTT. The encoded protein is CASSQDRGEKLFF.

The gene calls are TRBV9 and TRBJ2-1; unclear D gene. Between the trimmed V and J ends, which lost 4 bases and 5 bases, there was a span of 16 bases. Germline CDR1 is SGDLS and CDR2 is YYNGEE. The CDR3 totals 15 residues. The CDR3 DNA sequence: TGTGCCAGCAGCCCGCCTCGCGGTTACAACAATGAGCAGTTCTTC. Translating gives CASSPPRGYNNEQFF.

The rearrangement links TRBV10-3 to TRBJ2-1, with 11 bases that match TRBD2. This CDR3 contains 15 residues. V dropped 9 bases and J dropped 7; count of bases not matched to a gene: 11. Per the germline V gene, CDR1 is ENHRY and CDR2 is SYGVKD. The CDR3 DNA sequence: TGTGCCATACAAGGACTAGCGGGCTCTGCTAATGAGCAGTTCTTC. Translation: CAIQGLAGSANEQFF.

J is TRBJ2-3 and V is TRBV24-1; 12 nucleotides match TRBD2. This CDR3 is 19 amino acids long. CDR1 is KGHDR and CDR2 is SFDVKD in the germline V gene. V lost 2 bases and J lost 3; bases outside the gene matches: 11. The CDR3 spells CATSDSLIPSGGATDTQYF. The CDR3 DNA sequence: TGTGCCACCAGTGATTCCCTCATCCCTAGCGGGGGGGCGACAGATACGCAGTATTTT.

This chain connects TRBV11-3 to TRBJ1-4, with D perhaps TRBD1 (5 bases). With 5 bases removed from V and 8 bases from J, the gap between germline ends came to 18 bases. This CDR3 spans 15 amino acids. CDR1 SGHNT and CDR2 YENEEA come from the germline V gene. This CDR3 reads CASSAGLLQGEKLFF. The CDR3 bases are TGTGCCAGCAGCGCAGGGCTCCTTCAGGGCGAAAAACTGTTTTTT.

The chain employs TRBV7-8 and TRBJ2-2, with a weak D call TRBD2 (6 bases). The CDR3 contains 15 residues. The V end lost 5 bases, the J end lost 6 bases, and 16 bases lay between the germline ends. Germline V lookup: CDR1 SGHVS, CDR2 FQNEAQ. CDR3 in amino acids: CASSPRRVSSGELFF. The CDR3 DNA is TGTGCCAGCAGCCCGAGGAGGGTTTCTTCCGGGGAGCTGTTTTTT.